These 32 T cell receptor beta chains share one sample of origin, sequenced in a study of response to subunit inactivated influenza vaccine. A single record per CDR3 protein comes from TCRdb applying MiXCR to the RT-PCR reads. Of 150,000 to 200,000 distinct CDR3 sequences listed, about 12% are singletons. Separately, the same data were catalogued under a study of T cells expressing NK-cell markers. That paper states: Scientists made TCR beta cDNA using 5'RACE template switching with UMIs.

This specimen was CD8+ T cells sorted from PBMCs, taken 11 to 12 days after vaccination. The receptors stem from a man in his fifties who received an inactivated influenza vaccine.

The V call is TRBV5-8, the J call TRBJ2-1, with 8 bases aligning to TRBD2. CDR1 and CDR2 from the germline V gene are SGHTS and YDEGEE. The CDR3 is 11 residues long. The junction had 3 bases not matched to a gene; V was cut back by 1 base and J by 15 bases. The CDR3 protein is CASSLRGGRFF. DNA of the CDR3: TGTGCCAGCAGCTTGCGGGGGGGCCGGTTCTTC.

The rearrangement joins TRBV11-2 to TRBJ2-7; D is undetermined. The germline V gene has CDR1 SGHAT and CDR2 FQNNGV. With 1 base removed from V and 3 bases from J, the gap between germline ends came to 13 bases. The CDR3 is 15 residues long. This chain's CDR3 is CASSLAQDLYYEQYF. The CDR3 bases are TGTGCCAGCAGCTTAGCCCAGGACCTATACTACGAGCAGTACTTC.

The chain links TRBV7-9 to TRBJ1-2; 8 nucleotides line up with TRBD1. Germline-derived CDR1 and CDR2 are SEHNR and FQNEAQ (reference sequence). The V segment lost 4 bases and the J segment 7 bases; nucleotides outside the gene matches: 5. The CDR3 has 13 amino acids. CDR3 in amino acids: CASSYPGGFGYTF. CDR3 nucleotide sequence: TGTGCCAGCAGCTACCCAGGGGGCTTTGGCTACACCTTC.

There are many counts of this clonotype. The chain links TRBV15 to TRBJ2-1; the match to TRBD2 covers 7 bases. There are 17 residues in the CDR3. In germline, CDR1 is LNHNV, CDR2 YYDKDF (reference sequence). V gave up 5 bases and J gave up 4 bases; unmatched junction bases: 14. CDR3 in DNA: TGTGCCACCAGCCCTTCGGGGCGGGAGTACATTTACAATGAGCAGTTCTTC. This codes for CATSPSGREYIYNEQFF.

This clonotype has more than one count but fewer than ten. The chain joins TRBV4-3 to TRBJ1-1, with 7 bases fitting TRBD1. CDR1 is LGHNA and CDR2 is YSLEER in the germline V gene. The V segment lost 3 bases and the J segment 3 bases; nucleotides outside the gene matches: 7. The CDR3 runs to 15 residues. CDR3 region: CASSHVWQGDTEAFF. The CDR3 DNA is TGCGCCAGCAGCCATGTGTGGCAGGGGGACACTGAAGCTTTCTTT.

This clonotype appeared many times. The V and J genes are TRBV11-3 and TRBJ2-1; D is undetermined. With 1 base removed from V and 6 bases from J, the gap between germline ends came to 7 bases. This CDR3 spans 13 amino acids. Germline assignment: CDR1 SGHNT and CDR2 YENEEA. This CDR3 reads CASSLVLANEQFF. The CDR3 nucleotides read TGTGCCAGCAGCTTAGTCCTGGCCAATGAGCAGTTCTTC.

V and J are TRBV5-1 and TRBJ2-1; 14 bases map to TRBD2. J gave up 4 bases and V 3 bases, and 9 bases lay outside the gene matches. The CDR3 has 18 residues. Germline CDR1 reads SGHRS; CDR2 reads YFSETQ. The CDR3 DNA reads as TGCGCCAGCAGCTCACACGGGACTAGCGGGGGCCCTTACAATGAGCAGTTCTTC. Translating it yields CASSSHGTSGGPYNEQFF.

The CDR3 region is CASSYPASGIEQFF. For the CDR3, the DNA is TGTGCCAGCAGTTACCCGGCTAGCGGGATTGAGCAGTTCTTC. The chain carries TRBV6-2 or TRBV6-3 and TRBJ2-1; 9 bases map to TRBD2. The CDR3 totals 14 residues. CDR1 is MNHEY and CDR2 is SVGEGT in the germline V gene. Trimming removed 2 bases from V and 9 bases from J; junction bases left unmatched: 5.

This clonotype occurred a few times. The CDR3 loop reads CASSTVAFSTDTQYF. CDR3 DNA: TGTGCCAGCAGCACGGTGGCCTTTAGCACAGATACGCAGTATTTT. The J gene is TRBJ2-3, the V gene TRBV28; no firm D call. The V end lost 6 bases, the J end lost 0 bases, and 13 bases lay between the germline ends. Germline values: CDR1 MDHEN, CDR2 SYDVKM. The CDR3 spans 15 residues. Full variable domain (rest looked up from reference TRBV28 and TRBJ2-3): DVKVTQSSRYLVKRTGEKVFLECVQDMDHENMFWYRQDPGLGLRLIYFSYDVKMKEKGDIPEGYSVSREKKERFSLILESASTNQTSMYLCASSTVAFSTDTQYFGPGTRLTVL.

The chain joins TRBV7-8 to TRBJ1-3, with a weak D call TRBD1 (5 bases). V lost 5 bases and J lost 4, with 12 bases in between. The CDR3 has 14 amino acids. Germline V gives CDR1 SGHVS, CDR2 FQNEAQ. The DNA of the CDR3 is TGTGCCAGCAGCCCCCCAGGGCTCGGAAACACCATATATTTT. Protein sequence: CASSPPGLGNTIYF.

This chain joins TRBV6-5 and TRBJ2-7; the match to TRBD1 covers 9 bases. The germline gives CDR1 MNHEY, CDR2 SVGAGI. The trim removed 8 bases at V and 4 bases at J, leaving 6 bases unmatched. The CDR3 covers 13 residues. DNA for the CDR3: TGTGCCAGCTGTAACAGGGGGCCTTACGAGCAGTACTTC. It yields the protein CASCNRGPYEQYF.

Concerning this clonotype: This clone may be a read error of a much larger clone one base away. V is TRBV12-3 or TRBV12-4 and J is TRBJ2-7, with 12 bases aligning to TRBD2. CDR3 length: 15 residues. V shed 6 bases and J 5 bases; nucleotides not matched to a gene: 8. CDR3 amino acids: CASSPTSGRKHEQYF. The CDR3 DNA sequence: TGTGCCAGCAGCCCCACTAGCGGGAGGAAACACGAGCAGTACTTC.

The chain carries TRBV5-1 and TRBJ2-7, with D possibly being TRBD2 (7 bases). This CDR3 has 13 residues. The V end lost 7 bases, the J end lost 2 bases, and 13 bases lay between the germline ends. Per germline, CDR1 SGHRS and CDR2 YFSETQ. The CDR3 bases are TGCGCCAGCCGATTAGGGGGGGCCTACGAGCAGTACTTC. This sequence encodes CASRLGGAYEQYF.

For the CDR3, the DNA is TGTGCCAGCCGAGTCACAGATACGCAGTATTTT. Its protein is CASRVTDTQYF. The chain is built from TRBV6-5 and TRBJ2-3; D call uncertain. CDR1 MNHEY and CDR2 SVGAGI come from the germline V gene. Trimming removed 8 bases at V and 2 bases at J, with 5 bases between. The CDR3 totals 11 residues.

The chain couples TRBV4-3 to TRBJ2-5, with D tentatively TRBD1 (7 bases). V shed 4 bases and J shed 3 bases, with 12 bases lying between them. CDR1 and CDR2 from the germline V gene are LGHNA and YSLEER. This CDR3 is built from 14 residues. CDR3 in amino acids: CASSLDREEETQYF. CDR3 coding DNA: TGCGCCAGCAGCCTCGACAGGGAGGAAGAGACCCAGTACTTC.

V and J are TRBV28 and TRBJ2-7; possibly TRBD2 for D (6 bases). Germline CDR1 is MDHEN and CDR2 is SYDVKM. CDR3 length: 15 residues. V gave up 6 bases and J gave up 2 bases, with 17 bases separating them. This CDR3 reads CASRFRGGKAYEQYF. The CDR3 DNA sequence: TGTGCCAGCAGATTTAGGGGCGGGAAAGCCTACGAGCAGTACTTC.

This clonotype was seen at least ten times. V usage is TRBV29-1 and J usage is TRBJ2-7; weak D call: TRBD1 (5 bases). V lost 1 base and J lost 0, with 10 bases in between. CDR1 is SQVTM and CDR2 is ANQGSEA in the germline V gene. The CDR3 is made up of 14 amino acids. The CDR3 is CSVEATGNSYEQYF. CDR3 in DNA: TGCAGCGTTGAAGCAACAGGTAACTCCTACGAGCAGTACTTC.

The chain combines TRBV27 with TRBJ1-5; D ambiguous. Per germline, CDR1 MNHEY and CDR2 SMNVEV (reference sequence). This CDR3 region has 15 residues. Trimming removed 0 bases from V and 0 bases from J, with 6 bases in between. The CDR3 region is CASSLSGNSNQPQHF. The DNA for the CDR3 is TGTGCCAGCAGTTTATCAGGAAATAGCAATCAGCCCCAGCATTTT.

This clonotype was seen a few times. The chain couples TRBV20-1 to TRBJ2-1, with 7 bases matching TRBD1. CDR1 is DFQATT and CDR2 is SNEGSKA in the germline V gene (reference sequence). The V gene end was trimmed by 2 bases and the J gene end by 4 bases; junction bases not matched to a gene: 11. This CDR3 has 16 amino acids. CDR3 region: CSARRSGQGEYNEQFF. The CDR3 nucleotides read TGCAGTGCTAGAAGAAGTGGTCAGGGGGAATACAATGAGCAGTTCTTC.

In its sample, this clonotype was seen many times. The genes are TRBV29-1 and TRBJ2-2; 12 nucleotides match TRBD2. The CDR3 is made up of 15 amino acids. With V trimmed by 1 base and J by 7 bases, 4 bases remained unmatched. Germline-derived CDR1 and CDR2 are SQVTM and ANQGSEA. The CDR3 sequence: CSVEGLAGVNGELFF. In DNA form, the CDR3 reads TGCAGCGTTGAAGGACTAGCGGGAGTTAACGGGGAGCTGTTTTTT.

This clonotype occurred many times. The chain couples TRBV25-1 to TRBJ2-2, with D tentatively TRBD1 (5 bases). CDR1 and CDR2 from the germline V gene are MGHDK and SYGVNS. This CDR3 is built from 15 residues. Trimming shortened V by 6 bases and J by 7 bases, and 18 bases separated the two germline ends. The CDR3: CASRATRDLVGELFF. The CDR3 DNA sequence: TGTGCCAGCAGGGCGACCAGGGATTTGGTCGGGGAGCTGTTTTTT. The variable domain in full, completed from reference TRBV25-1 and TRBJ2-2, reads EADIYQTPRYLVIGTGKKITLECSQTMGHDKMYWYQQDPGMELHLIHYSYGVNSTEKGDLSSESTVSRIRTEHFPLTLESARPSHTSQYLCASRATRDLVGELFFGEGSRLTVL.

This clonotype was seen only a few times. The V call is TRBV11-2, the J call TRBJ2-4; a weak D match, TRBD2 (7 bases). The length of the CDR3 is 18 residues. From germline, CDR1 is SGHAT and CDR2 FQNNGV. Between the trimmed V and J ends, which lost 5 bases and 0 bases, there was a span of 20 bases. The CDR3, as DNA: TGTGCCAGCAGCCCTGGGGGCGGGAGTCCCGGAGCCAAAAACATTCAGTACTTC. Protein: CASSPGGGSPGAKNIQYF.

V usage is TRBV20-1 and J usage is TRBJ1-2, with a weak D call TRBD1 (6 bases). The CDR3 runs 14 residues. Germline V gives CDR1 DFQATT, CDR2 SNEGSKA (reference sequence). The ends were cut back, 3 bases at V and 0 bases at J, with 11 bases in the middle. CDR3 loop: CSASDRNSNYGYTF. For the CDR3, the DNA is TGCAGTGCTAGCGACAGGAATTCTAACTATGGCTACACCTTC.

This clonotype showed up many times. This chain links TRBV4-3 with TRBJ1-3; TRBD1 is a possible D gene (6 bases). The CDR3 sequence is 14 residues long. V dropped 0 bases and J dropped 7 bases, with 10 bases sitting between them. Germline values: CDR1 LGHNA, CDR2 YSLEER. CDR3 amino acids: CASSQDLGGNTIYF. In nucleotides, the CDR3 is TGCGCCAGCAGCCAAGATTTGGGGGGCAACACCATATATTTT.

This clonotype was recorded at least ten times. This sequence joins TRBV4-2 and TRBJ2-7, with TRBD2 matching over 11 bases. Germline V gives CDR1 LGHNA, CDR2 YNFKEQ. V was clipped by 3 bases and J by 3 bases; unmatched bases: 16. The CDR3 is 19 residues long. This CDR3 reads CASSHSRTSGSSPLYEQYF. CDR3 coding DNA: TGTGCCAGCAGCCATTCCCGGACTAGCGGGTCCAGTCCTCTCTACGAGCAGTACTTC.

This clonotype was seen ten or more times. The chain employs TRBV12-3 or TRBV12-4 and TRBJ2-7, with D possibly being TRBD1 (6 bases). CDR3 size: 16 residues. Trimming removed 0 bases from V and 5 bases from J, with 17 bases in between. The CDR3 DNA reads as TGTGCCAGCAGTTTAGCTCTCCGAGTCAGGGGTAACGAGCAGTACTTC. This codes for CASSLALRVRGNEQYF.

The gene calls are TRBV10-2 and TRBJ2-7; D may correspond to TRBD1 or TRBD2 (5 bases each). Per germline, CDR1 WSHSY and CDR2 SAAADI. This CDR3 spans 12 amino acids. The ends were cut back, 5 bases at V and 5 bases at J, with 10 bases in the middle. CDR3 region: CASSMGVHEQYF. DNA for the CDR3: TGCGCCAGCAGTATGGGGGTCCACGAGCAGTACTTC.

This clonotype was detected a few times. The chain's CDR3 is CASSDRDRSRGANVLTF. The CDR3 DNA sequence: TGTGCCAGCAGTGACCGGGACAGGTCTCGTGGGGCCAACGTCCTGACTTTC. The chain links TRBV12-3 or TRBV12-4 to TRBJ2-6; 8 bases are a match to TRBD1. This CDR3 is built from 17 residues. With 5 bases clipped from V and 3 bases from J, the junction kept 9 bases outside the gene matches.

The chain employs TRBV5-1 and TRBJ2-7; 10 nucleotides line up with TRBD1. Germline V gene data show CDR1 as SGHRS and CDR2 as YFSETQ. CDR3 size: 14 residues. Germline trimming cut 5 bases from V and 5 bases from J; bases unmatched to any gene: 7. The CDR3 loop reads CASRSGTGVNEQYF. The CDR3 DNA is TGCGCCAGCAGATCCGGGACAGGGGTCAACGAGCAGTACTTC.

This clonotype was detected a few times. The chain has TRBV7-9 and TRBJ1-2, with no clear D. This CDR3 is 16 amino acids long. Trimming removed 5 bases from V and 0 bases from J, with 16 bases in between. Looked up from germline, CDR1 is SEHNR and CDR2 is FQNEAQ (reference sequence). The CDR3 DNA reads TGTGCCAGCAGCCGCCCTGGTGAGGGCGCTAACTATGGCTACACCTTC. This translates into CASSRPGEGANYGYTF.

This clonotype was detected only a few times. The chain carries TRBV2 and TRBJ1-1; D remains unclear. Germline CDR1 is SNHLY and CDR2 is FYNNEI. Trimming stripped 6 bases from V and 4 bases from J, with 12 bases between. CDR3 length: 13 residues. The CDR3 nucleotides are TGTGCCAGCAGGGTAACAGCGATCACTGAAGCTTTCTTT. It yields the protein CASRVTAITEAFF. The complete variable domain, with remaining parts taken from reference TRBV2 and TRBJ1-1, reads EPEVTQTPSHQVTQMGQEVILRCVPISNHLYFYWYRQILGQKVEFLVSFYNNEISEKSEIFDDQFSVERPDGSNFTLKIRSTKLEDSAMYFCASRVTAITEAFFGQGTRLTVV.

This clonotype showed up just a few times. CDR3 nucleotides: TGTGCCAGCTCACCCGCGCTTCAGCAGTGGGAAGCTTTCTTT. Translation gives CASSPALQQWEAFF. The rearrangement joins TRBV18 to TRBJ1-1; no firm D call. Deletions cut 3 bases from V and 8 bases from J, with 16 bases between. CDR1 is KGHSH, CDR2 LQKENI, per germline. The CDR3 has 14 residues.